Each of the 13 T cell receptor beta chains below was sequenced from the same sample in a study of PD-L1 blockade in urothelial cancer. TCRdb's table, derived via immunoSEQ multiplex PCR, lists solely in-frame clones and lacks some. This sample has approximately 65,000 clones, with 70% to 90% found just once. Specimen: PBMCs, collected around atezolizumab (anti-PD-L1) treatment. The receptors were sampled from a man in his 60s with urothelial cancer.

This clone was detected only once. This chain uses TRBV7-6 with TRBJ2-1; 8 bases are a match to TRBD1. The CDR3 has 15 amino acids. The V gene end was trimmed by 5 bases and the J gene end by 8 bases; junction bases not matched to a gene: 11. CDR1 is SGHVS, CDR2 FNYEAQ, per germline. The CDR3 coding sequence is TGTGCCAGCAGCACAGCGGACAGGGCGGGGTATGAGCAGTTCTTC. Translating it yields CASSTADRAGYEQFF. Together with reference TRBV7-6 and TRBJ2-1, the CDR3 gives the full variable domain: GAGVSQSPRYKVTKRGQDVALRCDPISGHVSLYWYRQALGQGPEFLTYFNYEAQQDKSGLPNDRFSAERPEGSISTLTIQRTEQRDSAMYRCASSTADRAGYEQFFGPGTRLTVL.

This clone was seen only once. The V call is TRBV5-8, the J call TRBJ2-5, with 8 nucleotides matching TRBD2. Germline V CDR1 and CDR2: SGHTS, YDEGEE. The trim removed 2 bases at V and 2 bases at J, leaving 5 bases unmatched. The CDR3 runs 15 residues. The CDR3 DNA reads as TGTGCCAGCAGCTTACTAGCGGAGATTCAAGAGACCCAGTACTTC. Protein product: CASSLLAEIQETQYF. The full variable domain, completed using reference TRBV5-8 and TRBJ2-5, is EAGVTQSPTHLIKTRGQQATLRCSPISGHTSVYWYQQALGLGLQFLLWYDEGEERNRGNFPPRFSGRQFPNYSSELNVNALELEDSALYLCASSLLAEIQETQYFGPGTRLLVL.

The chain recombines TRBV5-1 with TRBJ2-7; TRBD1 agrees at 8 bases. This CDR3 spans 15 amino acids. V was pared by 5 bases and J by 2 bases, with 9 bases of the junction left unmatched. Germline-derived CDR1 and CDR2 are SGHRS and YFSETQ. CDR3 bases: TGCGCCAGCAGTCAGTCCGGGACAGGCCCCTACGAGCAGTACTTC. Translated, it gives CASSQSGTGPYEQYF.

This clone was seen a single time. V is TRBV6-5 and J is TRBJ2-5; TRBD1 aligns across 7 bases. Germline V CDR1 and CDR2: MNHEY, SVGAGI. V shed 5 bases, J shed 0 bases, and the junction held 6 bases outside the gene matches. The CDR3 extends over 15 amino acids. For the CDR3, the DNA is TGTGCCAGCAGTACGACAGGGTCGAACCAAGAGACCCAGTACTTC. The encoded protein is CASSTTGSNQETQYF.

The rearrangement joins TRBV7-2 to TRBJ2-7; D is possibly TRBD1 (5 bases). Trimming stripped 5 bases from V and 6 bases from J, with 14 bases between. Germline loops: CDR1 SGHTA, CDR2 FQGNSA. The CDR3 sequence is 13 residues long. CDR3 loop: CASSPRQYGEQYF. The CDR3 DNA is TGTGCCAGCAGCCCCCGACAGTACGGCGAGCAGTACTTC.

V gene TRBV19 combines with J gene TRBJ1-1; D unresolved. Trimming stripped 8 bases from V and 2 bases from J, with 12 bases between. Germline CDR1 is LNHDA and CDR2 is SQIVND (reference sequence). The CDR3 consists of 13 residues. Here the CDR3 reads CASLMGRNTEAFF. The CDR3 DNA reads TGTGCCAGTCTGATGGGGAGAAACACTGAAGCTTTCTTT.

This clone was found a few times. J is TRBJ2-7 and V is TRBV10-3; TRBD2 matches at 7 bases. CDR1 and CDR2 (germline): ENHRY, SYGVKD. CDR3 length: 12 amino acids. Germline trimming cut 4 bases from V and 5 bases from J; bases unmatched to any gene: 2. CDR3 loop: CAISGTSNEQYF. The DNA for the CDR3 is TGTGCCATCAGTGGGACTAGTAACGAGCAGTACTTC.

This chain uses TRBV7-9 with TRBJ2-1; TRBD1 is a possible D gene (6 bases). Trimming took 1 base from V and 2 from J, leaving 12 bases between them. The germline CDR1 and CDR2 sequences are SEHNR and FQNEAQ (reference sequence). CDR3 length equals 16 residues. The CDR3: CASSLVGGITYNEQFF. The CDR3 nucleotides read TGTGCCAGCAGCTTAGTTGGGGGCATAACCTACAATGAGCAGTTCTTC.

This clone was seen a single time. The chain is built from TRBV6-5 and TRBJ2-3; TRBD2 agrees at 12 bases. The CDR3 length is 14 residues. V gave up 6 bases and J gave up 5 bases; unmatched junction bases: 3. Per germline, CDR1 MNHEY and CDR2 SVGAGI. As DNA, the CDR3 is TGTGCCAGCAGCAGACTAGCGGGAGAAGATACGCAGTATTTT. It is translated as CASSRLAGEDTQYF.

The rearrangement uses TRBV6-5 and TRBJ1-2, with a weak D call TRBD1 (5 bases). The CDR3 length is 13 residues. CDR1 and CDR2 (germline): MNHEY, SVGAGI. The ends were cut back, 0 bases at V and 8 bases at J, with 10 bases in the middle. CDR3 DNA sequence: TGTGCCAGCAGTTACTCGACGGGGGGGGGCTACACCTTC. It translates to CASSYSTGGGYTF.

The CDR3 here is CASSGGAGTENTIYF. For the CDR3, the DNA is TGCGCCAGCAGCGGAGGCGCGGGAACCGAAAACACCATATATTTT. This rearrangement joins TRBV5-1 to TRBJ1-3; no reliable D call. V was cut by 4 bases and J by 6 bases, with 17 bases left in between. This CDR3 is 15 amino acids long. CDR1 and CDR2 (germline): SGHRS, YFSETQ.

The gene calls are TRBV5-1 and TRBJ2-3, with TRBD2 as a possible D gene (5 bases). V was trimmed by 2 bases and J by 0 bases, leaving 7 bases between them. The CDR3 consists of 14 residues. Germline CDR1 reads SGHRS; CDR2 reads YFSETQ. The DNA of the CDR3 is TGCGCCAGCAGCTTAGGCGGGAGCACAGATACGCAGTATTTT. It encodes CASSLGGSTDTQYF. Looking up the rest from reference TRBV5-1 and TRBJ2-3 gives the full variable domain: KAGVTQTPRYLIKTRGQQVTLSCSPISGHRSVSWYQQTPGQGLQFLFEYFSETQRNKGNFPGRFSGRQFSNSRSEMNVSTLELGDSALYLCASSLGGSTDTQYFGPGTRLTVL.

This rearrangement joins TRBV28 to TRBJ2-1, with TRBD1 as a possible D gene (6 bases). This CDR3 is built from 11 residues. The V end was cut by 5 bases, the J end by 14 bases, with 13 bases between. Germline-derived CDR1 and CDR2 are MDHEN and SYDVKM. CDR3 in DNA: TGTGCCAGCAGTCCAGGGGTGTTAAAGTTCTTC. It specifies CASSPGVLKFF.